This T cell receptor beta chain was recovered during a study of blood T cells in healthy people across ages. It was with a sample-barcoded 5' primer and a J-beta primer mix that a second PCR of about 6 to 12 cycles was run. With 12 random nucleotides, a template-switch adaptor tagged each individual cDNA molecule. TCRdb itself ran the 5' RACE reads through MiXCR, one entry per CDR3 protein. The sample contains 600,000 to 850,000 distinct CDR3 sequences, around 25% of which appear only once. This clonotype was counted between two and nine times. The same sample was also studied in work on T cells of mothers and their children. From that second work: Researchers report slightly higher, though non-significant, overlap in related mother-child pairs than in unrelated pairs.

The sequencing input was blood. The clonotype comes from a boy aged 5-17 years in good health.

The CDR3 loop reads CASSSFTSFYSYEQYF. The CDR3 DNA sequence: TGTGCCAGCAGCTCCTTCACTAGCTTCTACTCCTACGAGCAGTACTTC. The chain combines TRBV7-2 with TRBJ2-7; D possibly corresponds to TRBD2 (6 bases). The CDR3 totals 16 residues. Germline CDR1 SGHTA, CDR2 FQGNSA. V gave up 4 bases and J gave up 0 bases, with 16 bases separating them.